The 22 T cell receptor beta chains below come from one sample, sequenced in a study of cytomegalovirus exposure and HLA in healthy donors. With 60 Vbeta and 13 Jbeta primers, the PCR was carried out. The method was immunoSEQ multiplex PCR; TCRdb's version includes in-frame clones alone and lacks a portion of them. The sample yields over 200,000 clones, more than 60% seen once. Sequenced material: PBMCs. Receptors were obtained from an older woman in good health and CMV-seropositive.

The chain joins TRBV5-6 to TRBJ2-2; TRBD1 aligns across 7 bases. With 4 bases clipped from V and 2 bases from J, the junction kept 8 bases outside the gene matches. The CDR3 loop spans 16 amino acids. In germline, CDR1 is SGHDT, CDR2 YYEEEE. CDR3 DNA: TGTGCCAGCAGCCGGGCCGGGACAGCCAACACCGGGGAGCTGTTTTTT. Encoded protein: CASSRAGTANTGELFF.

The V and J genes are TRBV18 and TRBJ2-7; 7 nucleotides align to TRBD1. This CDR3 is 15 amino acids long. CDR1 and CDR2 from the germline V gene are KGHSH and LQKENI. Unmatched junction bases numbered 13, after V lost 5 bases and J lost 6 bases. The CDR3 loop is CASSRRQGGEGEQYF. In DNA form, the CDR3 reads TGTGCCAGCTCAAGACGACAGGGTGGGGAAGGCGAGCAGTACTTC.

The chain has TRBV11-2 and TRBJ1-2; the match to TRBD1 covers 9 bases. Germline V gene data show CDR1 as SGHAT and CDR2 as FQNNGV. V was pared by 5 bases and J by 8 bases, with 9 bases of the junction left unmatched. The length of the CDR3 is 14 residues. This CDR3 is CASSLGTGNDGYTF. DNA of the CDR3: TGTGCCAGCAGCCTCGGGACAGGGAATGACGGCTACACCTTC.

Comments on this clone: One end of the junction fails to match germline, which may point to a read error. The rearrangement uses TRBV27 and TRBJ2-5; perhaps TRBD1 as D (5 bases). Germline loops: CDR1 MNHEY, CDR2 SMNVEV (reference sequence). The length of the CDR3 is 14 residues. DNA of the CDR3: TGTGCCAGCGGTTTCTGGGGCAACCAAGAGACCCAGTACTTC. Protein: CASGFWGNQETQYF.

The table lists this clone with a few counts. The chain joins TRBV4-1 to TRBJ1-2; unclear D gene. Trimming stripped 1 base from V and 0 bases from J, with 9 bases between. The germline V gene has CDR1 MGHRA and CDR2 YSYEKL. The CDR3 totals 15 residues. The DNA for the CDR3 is TGCGCCAGCAGCCAAGCCTACAGTACTAACTATGGCTACACCTTC. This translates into CASSQAYSTNYGYTF.

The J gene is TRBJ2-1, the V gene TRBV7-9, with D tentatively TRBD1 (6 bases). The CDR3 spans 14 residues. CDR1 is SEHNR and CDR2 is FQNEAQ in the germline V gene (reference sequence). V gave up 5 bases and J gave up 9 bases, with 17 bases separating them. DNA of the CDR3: TGTGCCAGCAGCGTGGGGGCGGGTGGTGGTGAGCAGTTCTTC. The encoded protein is CASSVGAGGGEQFF.

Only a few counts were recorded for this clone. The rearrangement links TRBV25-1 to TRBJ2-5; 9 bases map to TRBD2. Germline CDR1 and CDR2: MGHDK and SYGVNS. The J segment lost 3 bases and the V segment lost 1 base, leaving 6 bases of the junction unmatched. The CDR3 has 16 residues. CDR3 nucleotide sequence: TGTGCCAGCAGTGAATTAATGACTAGCGGAAAAGAGACCCAGTACTTC. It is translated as CASSELMTSGKETQYF.

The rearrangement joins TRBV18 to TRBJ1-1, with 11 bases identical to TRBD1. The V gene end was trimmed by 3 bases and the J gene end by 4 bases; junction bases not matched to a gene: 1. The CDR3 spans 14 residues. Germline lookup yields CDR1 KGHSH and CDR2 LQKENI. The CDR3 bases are TGTGCCAGCTCACCCGGGACAGGGGGCACTGAAGCTTTCTTT. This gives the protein CASSPGTGGTEAFF.

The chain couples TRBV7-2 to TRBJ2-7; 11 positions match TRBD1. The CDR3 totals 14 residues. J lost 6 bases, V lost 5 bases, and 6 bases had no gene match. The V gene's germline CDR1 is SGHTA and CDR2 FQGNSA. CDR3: CASSPGQGAGEQYF. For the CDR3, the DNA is TGTGCCAGCAGCCCCGGACAGGGGGCAGGCGAGCAGTACTTC.

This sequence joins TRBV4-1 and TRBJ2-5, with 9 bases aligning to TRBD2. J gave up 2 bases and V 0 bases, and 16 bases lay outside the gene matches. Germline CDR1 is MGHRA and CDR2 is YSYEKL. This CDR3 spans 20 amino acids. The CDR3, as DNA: TGCGCCAGCAGCCAAGAACGGGGCGGGACTATGGCGGGGGGGCAAGAGACCCAGTACTTC. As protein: CASSQERGGTMAGGQETQYF.

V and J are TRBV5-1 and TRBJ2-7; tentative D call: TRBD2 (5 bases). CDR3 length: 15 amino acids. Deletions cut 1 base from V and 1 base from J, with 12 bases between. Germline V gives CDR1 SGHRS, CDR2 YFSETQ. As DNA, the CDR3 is TGCGCCAGCAGCTTGCCGAGAGGGAATTCCTACGAGCAGTACTTC. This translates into CASSLPRGNSYEQYF. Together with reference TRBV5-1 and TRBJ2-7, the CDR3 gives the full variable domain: KAGVTQTPRYLIKTRGQQVTLSCSPISGHRSVSWYQQTPGQGLQFLFEYFSETQRNKGNFPGRFSGRQFSNSRSEMNVSTLELGDSALYLCASSLPRGNSYEQYFGPGTRLTVT.

The CDR3 spells CASTRPGDLGDTQYF. CDR3 nucleotide sequence: TGTGCCAGCACGCGCCCGGGGGATTTAGGGGATACGCAGTATTTT. This chain uses TRBV28 with TRBJ2-3; weak D call: TRBD2 (6 bases). Germline-derived CDR1 and CDR2 are MDHEN and SYDVKM. The CDR3 length is 15 residues. V lost 7 bases and J lost 6, with 20 bases in between. The complete variable domain, with remaining parts taken from reference TRBV28 and TRBJ2-3, reads DVKVTQSSRYLVKRTGEKVFLECVQDMDHENMFWYRQDPGLGLRLIYFSYDVKMKEKGDIPEGYSVSREKKERFSLILESASTNQTSMYLCASTRPGDLGDTQYFGPGTRLTVL.

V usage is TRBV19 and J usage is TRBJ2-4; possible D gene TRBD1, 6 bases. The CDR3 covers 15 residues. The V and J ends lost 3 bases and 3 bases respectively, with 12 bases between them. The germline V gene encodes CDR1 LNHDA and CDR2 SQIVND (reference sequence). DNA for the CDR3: TGTGCCAGTAGTATCAATGGGGGCGGCAAAAACATTCAGTACTTC. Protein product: CASSINGGGKNIQYF. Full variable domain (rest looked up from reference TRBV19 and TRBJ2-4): DGGITQSPKYLFRKEGQNVTLSCEQNLNHDAMYWYRQDPGQGLRLIYYSQIVNDFQKGDIAEGYSVSREKKESFPLTVTSAQKNPTAFYLCASSINGGGKNIQYFGAGTRLSVL.

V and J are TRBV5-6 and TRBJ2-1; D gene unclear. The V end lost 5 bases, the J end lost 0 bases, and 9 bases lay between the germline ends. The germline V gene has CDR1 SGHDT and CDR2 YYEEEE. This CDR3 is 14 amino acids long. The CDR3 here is CASRNSSSYNEQFF. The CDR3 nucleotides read TGTGCCAGCAGGAACTCGAGCTCCTACAATGAGCAGTTCTTC.

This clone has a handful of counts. CDR3: CASSMDRARYGYTF. CDR3 bases: TGTGCCAGTAGTATGGACAGGGCCCGCTATGGCTACACCTTC. J is TRBJ1-2 and V is TRBV19; the match to TRBD1 covers 8 bases. There are 14 residues in the CDR3. Losses at the gene ends were 3 bases for V and 4 bases for J; bases not matched to a gene: 4. Germline loops: CDR1 LNHDA, CDR2 SQIVND (reference sequence).

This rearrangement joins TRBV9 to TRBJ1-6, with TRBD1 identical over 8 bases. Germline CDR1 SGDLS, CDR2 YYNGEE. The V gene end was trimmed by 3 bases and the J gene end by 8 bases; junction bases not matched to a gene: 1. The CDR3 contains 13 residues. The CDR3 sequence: CASSGTGHSPLHF. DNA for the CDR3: TGTGCCAGCAGCGGGACAGGGCATTCACCCCTCCACTTT.

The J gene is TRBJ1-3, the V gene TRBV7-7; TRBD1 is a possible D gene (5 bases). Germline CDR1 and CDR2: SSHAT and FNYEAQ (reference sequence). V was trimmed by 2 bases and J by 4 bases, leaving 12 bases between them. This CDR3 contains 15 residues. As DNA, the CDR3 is TGTGCCAGCAGCTTATCCAGGGAACGGGGAAACACCATATATTTT. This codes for CASSLSRERGNTIYF. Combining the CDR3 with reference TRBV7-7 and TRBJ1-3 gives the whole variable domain GAGVSQSPRYKVTKRGQDVTLRCDPISSHATLYWYQQALGQGPEFLTYFNYEAQPDKSGLPSDRFSAERPEGSISTLTIQRTEQRDSAMYRCASSLSRERGNTIYFGEGSWLTVV.

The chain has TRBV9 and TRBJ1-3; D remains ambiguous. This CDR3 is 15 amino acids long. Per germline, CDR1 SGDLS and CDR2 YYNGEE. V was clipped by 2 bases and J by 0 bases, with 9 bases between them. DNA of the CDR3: TGTGCCAGCAGCGTTCAGGCGAGCTCTGGAAACACCATATATTTT. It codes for CASSVQASSGNTIYF.

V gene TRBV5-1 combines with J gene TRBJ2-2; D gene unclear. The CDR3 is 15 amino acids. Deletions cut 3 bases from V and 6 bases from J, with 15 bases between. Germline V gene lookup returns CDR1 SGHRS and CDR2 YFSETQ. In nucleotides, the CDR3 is TGCGCCAGCAGCTCTTCCCTCGCGGTAGCCGGGGAGCTGTTTTTT. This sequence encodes CASSSSLAVAGELFF.

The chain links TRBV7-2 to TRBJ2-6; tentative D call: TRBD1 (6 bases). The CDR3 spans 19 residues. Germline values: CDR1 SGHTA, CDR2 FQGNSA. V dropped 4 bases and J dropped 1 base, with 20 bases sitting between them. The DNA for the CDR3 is TGTGCCAGCAGCTCCTTGCCGGGACAAGCACTATCTGGGGCCAACGTCCTGACTTTC. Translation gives CASSSLPGQALSGANVLTF. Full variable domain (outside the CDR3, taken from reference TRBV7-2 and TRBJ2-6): GAGVSQSPSNKVTEKGKDVELRCDPISGHTALYWYRQSLGQGLEFLIYFQGNSAPDKSGLPSDRFSAERTGGSVSTLTIQRTQQEDSAVYLCASSSLPGQALSGANVLTFGAGSRLTVL.

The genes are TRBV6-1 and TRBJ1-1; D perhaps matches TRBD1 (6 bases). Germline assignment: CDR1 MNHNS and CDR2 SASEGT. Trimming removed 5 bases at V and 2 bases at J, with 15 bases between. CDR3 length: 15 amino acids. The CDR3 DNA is TGTGCCAGCAGTAGGACAGCTGAGATCAACACTGAAGCTTTCTTT. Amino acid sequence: CASSRTAEINTEAFF.

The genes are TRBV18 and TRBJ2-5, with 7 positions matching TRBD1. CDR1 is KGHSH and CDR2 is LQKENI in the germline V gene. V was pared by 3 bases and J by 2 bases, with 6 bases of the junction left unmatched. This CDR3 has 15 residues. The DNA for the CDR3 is TGTGCCAGCTCACCTAGACAGGGCGGGCAAGAGACCCAGTACTTC. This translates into CASSPRQGGQETQYF.